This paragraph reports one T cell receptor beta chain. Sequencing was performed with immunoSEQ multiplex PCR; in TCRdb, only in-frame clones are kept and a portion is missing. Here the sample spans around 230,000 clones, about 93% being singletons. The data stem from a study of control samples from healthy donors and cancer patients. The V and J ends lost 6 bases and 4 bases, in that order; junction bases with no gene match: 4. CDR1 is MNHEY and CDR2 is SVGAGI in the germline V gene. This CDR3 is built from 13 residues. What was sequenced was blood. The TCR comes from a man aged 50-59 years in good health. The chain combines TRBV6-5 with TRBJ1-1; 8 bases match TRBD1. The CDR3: CASSRGLVTEAFF. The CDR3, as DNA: TGTGCCAGCAGCAGGGGGCTTGTCACTGAAGCTTTCTTT.